These 21 T cell receptor beta chains share one sample of origin, sequenced in a study of regulatory T cells in long-lasting Graves disease. The TCR beta library used iRepertoire HTBI primers with Arm-PCR amplification of CDR3. TCRdb processed the multiplex PCR reads anew with MiXCR; each CDR3 protein has one entry. Counted here are a few hundred thousand distinct CDR3 sequences, approximately 10% occurring once; the ten biggest clones make up under 20%. As to time point: newly diagnosed GD, antithyroid drugs for less than 3 months. Preparation of the TCR library used RNA extracted from PBMCs. This same sample was also taken into another study, of T cells in Graves' hyperthyroidism and ophthalmopathy.

Sequencing used peripheral blood mononuclear cells (PBMCs), obtained at new diagnosis, from a patient treated with antithyroid drugs. The receptors derive from a woman aged 18-35 years with Graves disease.

This clonotype has a count of ten or more. The V and J genes are TRBV20-1 and TRBJ1-5, with a tentative D call TRBD1 (5 bases). The CDR3 runs 11 residues. V was shortened by 5 bases and J by 8 bases, with 10 bases between the two germline ends. The germline CDR1 and CDR2 sequences are DFQATT and SNEGSKA (reference sequence). CDR3 in amino acids: CSAGRREPQHF. For the CDR3, the DNA is TGCAGTGCTGGTCGCAGGGAGCCCCAGCATTTT.

There are many counts of this clonotype. V is TRBV20-1 and J is TRBJ2-4; D not resolved. Germline V lookup: CDR1 DFQATT, CDR2 SNEGSKA (reference sequence). This CDR3 region has 13 residues. V lost 3 bases and J lost 3, with 9 bases in between. As DNA, the CDR3 is TGCAGTGCTAGGGGGTGGGGCAAAAACATTCAGTACTTC. Translation gives CSARGWGKNIQYF.

This clonotype was detected a few times. The chain uses TRBV7-9 and TRBJ2-1; D gene ambiguous. CDR1 and CDR2 from the germline V gene are SEHNR and FQNEAQ (reference sequence). This CDR3 has 13 residues. Trimming stripped 5 bases from V and 3 bases from J, with 8 bases between. CDR3 amino acids: CASSRDGYNEQFF. The CDR3 DNA reads as TGTGCCAGCAGCCGCGACGGCTACAATGAGCAGTTCTTC. Full variable domain (remainder filled in from reference TRBV7-9 and TRBJ2-1): DTGVSQNPRHKITKRGQNVTFRCDPISEHNRLYWYRQTLGQGPEFLTYFQNEAQLEKSRLLSDRFSAERPKGSFSTLEIQRTEQGDSAMYLCASSRDGYNEQFFGPGTRLTVL.

This clonotype came up many times. The rearrangement joins TRBV4-2 to TRBJ2-1, with D possibly being TRBD2 (5 bases). CDR3 length: 15 residues. Germline V gene data show CDR1 as LGHNA and CDR2 as YNFKEQ. V gave up 1 base and J gave up 6 bases, with 13 bases separating them. The CDR3 nucleotides are TGTGCCAGCAGCCAAGTAAGTAGCGTGGGCAATGAGCAGTTCTTC. Residues: CASSQVSSVGNEQFF.

In this sample, this clonotype turned up many times. The V gene is TRBV12-3 or TRBV12-4, the J gene TRBJ1-2, with D possibly being TRBD1 (5 bases). The CDR3 consists of 13 residues. V lost 3 bases and J 7 bases, leaving 12 bases between the germline ends. The CDR3 sequence is CASSFGRAAGYTF. DNA of the CDR3: TGTGCCAGCAGTTTCGGCAGGGCCGCTGGCTACACCTTC.

This clonotype was picked up many times. The chain couples TRBV7-6 to TRBJ1-1, with 7 bases aligning to TRBD1. This CDR3 is built from 13 residues. Germline lookup yields CDR1 SGHVS and CDR2 FNYEAQ. The V segment lost 3 bases and the J segment 9 bases; nucleotides outside the gene matches: 7. CDR3 sequence reads: CASSFSGQAKAFF. In DNA, the CDR3 is TGTGCCAGCAGCTTTTCTGGACAGGCAAAAGCTTTCTTT.

The sample holds many counts of this clonotype. This rearrangement joins TRBV7-9 to TRBJ2-5; the D is unclear. The CDR3 covers 14 residues. Per the germline V gene, CDR1 is SEHNR and CDR2 is FQNEAQ (reference sequence). Trimming pared 2 bases from V and 0 bases from J, leaving 7 bases between. CDR3 region: CASSLSWNQETQYF. The DNA for the CDR3 is TGTGCCAGCAGCTTAAGTTGGAACCAAGAGACCCAGTACTTC. Full variable domain (rest looked up from reference TRBV7-9 and TRBJ2-5): DTGVSQNPRHKITKRGQNVTFRCDPISEHNRLYWYRQTLGQGPEFLTYFQNEAQLEKSRLLSDRFSAERPKGSFSTLEIQRTEQGDSAMYLCASSLSWNQETQYFGPGTRLLVL.

This chain connects TRBV28 to TRBJ2-5, with TRBD2 matching 13 bases. CDR3 length: 16 amino acids. The V segment lost 4 bases and the J segment 0 bases; nucleotides outside the gene matches: 2. CDR1 is MDHEN and CDR2 is SYDVKM in the germline V gene. The CDR3 nucleotides are TGTGCCAGCAGTTCGGGACTAGCGGGGCACCAAGAGACCCAGTACTTC. It is translated as CASSSGLAGHQETQYF. Based on the CDR3 plus reference TRBV28 and TRBJ2-5, the full variable domain is DVKVTQSSRYLVKRTGEKVFLECVQDMDHENMFWYRQDPGLGLRLIYFSYDVKMKEKGDIPEGYSVSREKKERFSLILESASTNQTSMYLCASSSGLAGHQETQYFGPGTRLLVL.

J is TRBJ2-3 and V is TRBV4-1; TRBD2 might be the D (5 bases). Between the trimmed V and J ends, which lost 1 base and 0 bases, there was a span of 11 bases. This CDR3 is 16 amino acids long. Germline V gene sequence: CDR1 MGHRA, CDR2 YSYEKL. The CDR3 sequence: CASSQGLGLSTDTQYF. CDR3 coding DNA: TGCGCCAGCAGCCAAGGGCTAGGACTGAGCACAGATACGCAGTATTTT.

In this sample, this clonotype turned up many times. The chain links TRBV20-1 to TRBJ2-3, with 9 bases fitting TRBD2. The CDR3 is made up of 15 amino acids. CDR1 and CDR2 (germline): DFQATT, SNEGSKA (reference sequence). CDR3 residues: CSATGRRGGVDTQYF. As DNA, the CDR3 is TGCAGCGCCACGGGGAGGCGGGGGGGTGTAGATACGCAGTATTTT.

This clonotype showed up many times. The chain combines TRBV6-1 with TRBJ1-1; tentative D call: TRBD1 (6 bases). This CDR3 has 13 residues. Germline-derived CDR1 and CDR2 are MNHNS and SASEGT. Deletions cut 8 bases from V and 3 bases from J, with 13 bases between. The CDR3 reads CASYTGIDTEAFF. CDR3 sequence (DNA): TGTGCCAGCTATACAGGGATAGACACTGAAGCTTTCTTT.

The chain couples TRBV29-1 to TRBJ2-1, with D unclear. The germline V gene has CDR1 SQVTM and CDR2 ANQGSEA. V was pared by 0 bases and J by 7 bases, with 10 bases between. CDR3 length equals 13 residues. As DNA, the CDR3 is TGCAGCGTTGAAGATACACCCGGGAATGAGCAGTTCTTC. Translation: CSVEDTPGNEQFF.

The table lists this clonotype with many counts. The V gene is TRBV11-2, the J gene TRBJ1-2, with D unresolved. Per the germline V gene, CDR1 is SGHAT and CDR2 is FQNNGV. V was clipped by 5 bases and J by 2 bases, with 9 bases between them. This CDR3 has 13 residues. The chain's CDR3 is CASSPAGNYGYTF. CDR3 nucleotides: TGTGCCAGCAGCCCAGCGGGAAACTATGGCTACACCTTC.

The sample holds a few counts of this clonotype. The gene calls are TRBV6-1 and TRBJ1-6, with TRBD1 matching over 7 bases. Germline CDR1 and CDR2: MNHNS and SASEGT. This CDR3 spans 12 amino acids. V gave up 5 bases and J gave up 16 bases; unmatched junction bases: 8. The CDR3, as DNA: TGTGCCAGCAGTCAAACCGGGACAGAGCTCCACTTT. It is translated as CASSQTGTELHF.

This clonotype turned up a few times. CDR3 residues: CASSLQTGINIQYF. The CDR3 coding sequence is TGTGCCAGCAGCCTTCAGACAGGAATAAACATTCAGTACTTC. The genes are TRBV28 and TRBJ2-4, with D possibly matching TRBD1 (6 bases). V lost 6 bases and J 6 bases, leaving 15 bases between the germline ends. This CDR3 has 14 residues. Germline V lookup: CDR1 MDHEN, CDR2 SYDVKM.

This clonotype was recorded many times. The genes are TRBV28 and TRBJ2-1; 8 positions agree with TRBD2. V shed 3 bases, J shed 2 bases, and the junction held 3 bases outside the gene matches. Germline V gene lookup returns CDR1 MDHEN and CDR2 SYDVKM. The CDR3 contains 15 residues. CDR3 protein: CASSFSGTTYNEQFF. CDR3 DNA sequence: TGTGCCAGCAGTTTTAGCGGGACGACCTACAATGAGCAGTTCTTC.

The chain is built from TRBV12-3 or TRBV12-4 and TRBJ2-3; 8 nucleotides line up with TRBD2. Germline trimming cut 5 bases from V and 1 base from J; bases unmatched to any gene: 8. The CDR3 totals 16 residues. This chain's CDR3 is CASSALGLGGTDTQYF. The CDR3 bases are TGTGCCAGCAGTGCGCTGGGACTAGGGGGCACAGATACGCAGTATTTT.

This clonotype was recorded many times. J is TRBJ1-2 and V is TRBV7-9; D not resolved. Germline CDR1 and CDR2: SEHNR and FQNEAQ (reference sequence). V lost 1 base to trimming and J lost 0 bases, with 9 bases between them. The CDR3 consists of 15 residues. The CDR3 reads CASSLGGSSNYGYTF. CDR3 bases: TGTGCCAGCAGCTTAGGAGGCAGTTCTAACTATGGCTACACCTTC.

This clonotype occurred many times. The CDR3 DNA reads TGTGCCAGCAGCTTGGCAGGAGGCGGCTACTACAATGAGCAGTTCTTC. Its translation is CASSLAGGGYYNEQFF. The chain carries TRBV5-6 and TRBJ2-1; D perhaps matches TRBD2 (5 bases). This CDR3 region has 16 residues. Germline CDR1 is SGHDT and CDR2 is YYEEEE. V was pared by 0 bases and J by 3 bases, with 13 bases between.

This clonotype was seen a handful of times. V is TRBV4-3 and J is TRBJ2-3, with TRBD2 as a possible D gene (5 bases). CDR1 LGHNA and CDR2 YSLEER come from the germline V gene. CDR3 size: 17 residues. Trimming removed 0 bases at V and 1 base at J, with 14 bases between. This CDR3 is CASSQDYVAQGTDTQYF. CDR3 nucleotide sequence: TGCGCCAGCAGCCAAGATTACGTAGCGCAGGGCACAGATACGCAGTATTTT.

This clonotype was seen ten or more times. This chain links TRBV6-2 or TRBV6-3 with TRBJ2-7; no reliable D call. V was trimmed by 8 bases and J by 3 bases, leaving 14 bases between them. CDR3 length equals 13 residues. Germline V gene lookup returns CDR1 MNHEY and CDR2 SVGEGT. In DNA form, the CDR3 reads TGTGCCAGCTCTCCCTCAGAGATCTACGAGCAGTACGTC. Protein sequence: CASSPSEIYEQYV.